This is a list of T cell receptor beta chains from one sample in a study of cytomegalovirus exposure and HLA in healthy donors. The assay was immunoSEQ multiplex PCR, and TCRdb's table has in-frame clones only and misses some. This sample's clone table lists 40,000 to 50,000 clones. Sequencing was performed on PBMCs. The receptors derive from a man younger than 45 in good health and CMV-seronegative. Each CDR3 is given with its conserved first and last residue.

v_gene,j_gene,CDR3aa
TRBV18,TRBJ1-1,CASSPGGEQWAFF
TRBV14,TRBJ1-1,CASSAIRGWNTEAFF
TRBV7-2,TRBJ1-2,CASSSGQGYGYTF
TRBV6-4,TRBJ2-5,CASSVTSGGGETQYF
TRBV15,TRBJ1-5,CATSAGPRGNQPQHF
TRBV18,TRBJ1-4,CASSSTGDEKLFF
TRBV9,TRBJ2-7,CASSEGLAGYEQYF
TRBV10-3,TRBJ2-7,CASSGDPSYEQYF
TRBV5-1,TRBJ2-3,CASSLAKTGTSGTDTQYF
TRBV7-9,TRBJ2-7,CASSLVAGTGVGEQYF
TRBV4-2,TRBJ1-5,CASSYYRGGQPQHF
TRBV18,TRBJ1-1,CASSLSGTEAFF
TRBV2,TRBJ1-6,CASNRQGASYNSPLHF
TRBV4-1,TRBJ1-3,CASSLPTRGHTIYF
TRBV15,TRBJ2-7,CPGQFPNEQYF
TRBV5-5,TRBJ2-7,CASKLGAYEQYF
TRBV5-6,TRBJ1-1,CASRLGRGLVSTEAFF
TRBV15,TRBJ2-3,CATSRRGGRMVDTQYF
TRBV9,TRBJ2-1,CASSVLAGGGYNEQFF
TRBV6-5,TRBJ2-7,CASSRRDSHEQYF
TRBV7-9,TRBJ1-5,CASSSGQVDSNQPQHF
TRBV29-1,TRBJ2-7,CSVAGTGGSYEQYF
TRBV7-2,TRBJ1-1,CASSSGQANTEAFF
TRBV5-6,TRBJ1-6,CASNMGLQYNSPLHF
TRBV7-9,TRBJ2-7,CASSLSIGLADTSYEQYF
TRBV4-1,TRBJ2-5,CASSRGSGRWETQYF
TRBV6-6,TRBJ2-7,CASSYSLDRGWYEQYF
TRBV5-6,TRBJ2-1,CASSLFVGESYNEQFF
TRBV11-2,TRBJ2-7,CASSTNPAGSAYEQYF
TRBV7-9,TRBJ1-2,CASSRGQGGNYGYTF
TRBV2,TRBJ2-7,CASIPGLAGYEQYF
TRBV20-1,TRBJ1-2,CSASGQGLYTF
TRBV7-2,TRBJ2-5,CASSYGSGRAQTQYF
TRBV7-6,TRBJ2-7,CASSLVRTSGEQYF
TRBV29-1,TRBJ2-5,CSVGQNQETQYF
TRBV7-9,TRBJ1-1,CASSGRGVNTEAFF
TRBV5-6,TRBJ2-7,CASSLYLGGYEQYF
TRBV9,TRBJ2-2,CASAGTGGAAGELFF
TRBV2,TRBJ1-2,CASSFDRDREPLGYTF
TRBV29-1,TRBJ2-7,CSVESREGVAEQYF
TRBV5-1,TRBJ1-1,CASSSGTGEKAFF
TRBV6-5,TRBJ1-2,CASSYKGQYYGYTF
TRBV19,TRBJ2-2,CASSSPGTSQNTGELFF
TRBV7-2,TRBJ2-3,CASSFGLAGGRTQYF
TRBV29-1,TRBJ2-7,CSVSVSRGEQYF
TRBV18,TRBJ1-1,CASSPGRGRMEAFF